A single sample is the source of the 17 T cell receptor beta chains below, sequenced in a study of CD4 T cells in lung cancer. These receptors have no known antigen. Sequencing was performed with immunoSEQ multiplex PCR; in TCRdb, only in-frame clones are kept and a portion is missing. The sample lists roughly 110 clones, more than 75% occurring once. PBMCs were cultured about 13 days with mutant 27-mer peptides, then restimulated with peptide-pulsed autologous B cells. The sorted cells were live T cells secreting IFNgamma after restimulation with peptide-pulsed B cells. For about 14 to 21 days, sorted cells were expanded at about 3 or 10 per well. Source material: a CD4+ T cell line or clone grown in culture. The origin of the receptors is a woman aged 55-70 years with non-small cell lung cancer. Some clones in this sample may be carry-over from other donors' samples.

The chain carries TRBV12-5 and TRBJ2-1; 9 bases fit TRBD2. With V trimmed by 0 bases and J by 10 bases, 13 bases remained unmatched. The CDR3 has 17 residues. Germline V gene sequence: CDR1 LGHNT, CDR2 FRNRAP. CDR3 in DNA: TGTGCTAGTGGTTTGGTACCGCGCCCCGGACTAGCGCAGGAGCAGTTCTTC. Translating it yields CASGLVPRPGLAQEQFF.

A single count supports this clone. This chain links TRBV5-4 with TRBJ2-3; unclear D gene. The germline V gene encodes CDR1 SGHNT and CDR2 YYREEE (reference sequence). The CDR3 covers 15 residues. The ends were cut back, 0 bases at V and 0 bases at J, with 8 bases in the middle. This chain's CDR3 is CASSLGWASTDTQYF. The CDR3 nucleotides read TGTGCCAGCAGCTTGGGCTGGGCAAGCACAGATACGCAGTATTTT.

J is TRBJ2-5 and V is TRBV10-2; TRBD1 agrees at 7 bases. CDR1 WSHSY and CDR2 SAAADI come from the germline V gene. CDR3 size: 13 residues. The J segment lost 4 bases and the V segment lost 4 bases, leaving 3 bases of the junction unmatched. The CDR3 sequence: CASSVRGLETQYF. The CDR3 nucleotides are TGCGCCAGCAGTGTCAGGGGGTTAGAGACCCAGTACTTC.

This clone was seen only a few times. The chain combines TRBV7-9 with TRBJ2-7, with D unclear. Germline V gene data show CDR1 as SEHNR and CDR2 as FQNEAQ (reference sequence). V lost 5 bases and J lost 3, with 11 bases in between. The CDR3 loop spans 13 amino acids. CDR3 protein: CASSIEASYEQYF. CDR3 DNA sequence: TGTGCCAGCAGCATCGAAGCCAGCTACGAGCAGTACTTC. Full variable domain (rest looked up from reference TRBV7-9 and TRBJ2-7): DTGVSQNPRHKITKRGQNVTFRCDPISEHNRLYWYRQTLGQGPEFLTYFQNEAQLEKSRLLSDRFSAERPKGSFSTLEIQRTEQGDSAMYLCASSIEASYEQYFGPGTRLTVT.

This rearrangement joins TRBV28 to TRBJ2-7; tentative D call: TRBD1 (5 bases). CDR1 is MDHEN, CDR2 SYDVKM, per germline. Trimming took 6 bases from V and 3 from J, leaving 21 bases between them. The CDR3 is 16 amino acids. The CDR3 loop is CASSQLSMGPLYEQYF. CDR3 in DNA: TGTGCCAGCAGCCAGCTCTCGATGGGGCCGCTCTACGAGCAGTACTTC.

This rearrangement joins TRBV28 to TRBJ2-5; the D is unclear. CDR3 length: 11 residues. Germline V gene data show CDR1 as MDHEN and CDR2 as SYDVKM. Between the trimmed V and J ends, which lost 3 bases and 4 bases, there was a span of 3 bases. The CDR3 DNA is TGTGCCAGCAGTTTGTTAGAGACCCAGTACTTC. Its protein product is CASSLLETQYF.

The sample holds a few counts of this clone. V and J are TRBV18 and TRBJ2-1; 8 bases map to TRBD2. The V and J ends lost 8 bases and 8 bases, in that order; junction bases with no gene match: 8. The CDR3 length is 13 residues. Germline-derived CDR1 and CDR2 are KGHSH and LQKENI. This chain's CDR3 is CASTGLEEDEQFF. The CDR3 coding sequence is TGTGCCAGCACGGGACTAGAAGAGGATGAGCAGTTCTTC.

This chain links TRBV6-6 with TRBJ1-2; a possible D gene is TRBD1 (6 bases). Trimming shortened V by 2 bases and J by 5 bases, and 12 bases separated the two germline ends. The CDR3 sequence is 14 residues long. Per germline, CDR1 MNHNY and CDR2 SVGAGI (reference sequence). CDR3 in amino acids: CASSYPGAGYGYTF. For the CDR3, the DNA is TGTGCCAGCAGTTACCCGGGGGCTGGGTATGGCTACACCTTC.

The chain has TRBV5-4 and TRBJ2-1, with 16 bases aligning to TRBD2. The CDR3 length is 18 residues. Per germline, CDR1 SGHNT and CDR2 YYREEE (reference sequence). The J segment lost 8 bases and the V segment lost 3 bases, leaving 11 bases of the junction unmatched. The CDR3 DNA reads TGTGCCAGCAGCTCGCCGGGACTAGCGGGAGGGCTGTTGGATGAGCAGTTCTTC. Protein sequence: CASSSPGLAGGLLDEQFF.

This clone turned up a few times. The V and J genes are TRBV7-2 and TRBJ2-5; 11 nucleotides agree with TRBD2. The CDR3 sequence is 14 residues long. Unmatched junction bases numbered 4, after V lost 5 bases and J lost 5 bases. Germline-derived CDR1 and CDR2 are SGHTA and FQGNSA. The CDR3 DNA sequence: TGTGCCAGCAGCATTAGCGGGAGGGGTGAGACCCAGTACTTC. Translated, it gives CASSISGRGETQYF.

Details on this clone: One end of the junction is discordant with germline, which a read error may explain. The chain has TRBV6-6 and TRBJ2-2, with TRBD2 matching 10 bases. CDR1 MNHNY and CDR2 SVGAGI come from the germline V gene (reference sequence). The CDR3 loop spans 15 amino acids. Written as DNA, the CDR3 is TGCGCCAGCAGTGGTAGCGGGGGGCACACCGGGGAGCTGTTTTTT. Translating gives CASSGSGGHTGELFF.

The chain uses TRBV6-1 and TRBJ1-1; no clear D gene. CDR3 length equals 17 residues. V gave up 3 bases and J gave up 0 bases, with 17 bases separating them. Germline V gene lookup returns CDR1 MNHNS and CDR2 SASEGT. CDR3 sequence (DNA): TGTGCCAGCAGTGACCCCCAGTCAAGGGAGGTGAACACTGAAGCTTTCTTT. It is translated as CASSDPQSREVNTEAFF.

V gene TRBV5-1 combines with J gene TRBJ2-7, with D perhaps given as TRBD1 or TRBD2 (5 bases each). This CDR3 contains 16 residues. The germline gives CDR1 SGHRS, CDR2 YFSETQ. Between the trimmed V and J ends, which lost 0 bases and 0 bases, there was a span of 13 bases. CDR3 nucleotides: TGCGCCAGCAGCTTGGAAAGGGACCCGAGCTCCTACGAGCAGTACTTC. It is translated as CASSLERDPSSYEQYF.

V is TRBV19 and J is TRBJ2-5; D unclear. Germline V gives CDR1 LNHDA, CDR2 SQIVND (reference sequence). V lost 10 bases and J 4 bases, leaving 22 bases between the germline ends. This CDR3 is built from 15 residues. In DNA, the CDR3 is TGTGCCACTTGTCCCGGCAGTAGGTCGGGAGAGACCCAGTACTTC. It yields the protein CATCPGSRSGETQYF.

This clone has a single count. V is TRBV5-6 and J is TRBJ2-7, with D maybe TRBD1 (6 bases). This CDR3 region has 15 residues. The germline V and J ends were trimmed by 6 bases and 3 bases, with 19 bases remaining between them. CDR1 and CDR2 from the germline V gene are SGHDT and YYEEEE. CDR3 coding DNA: TGTGCCAGCATCTCCAGCTTCACAGGGATCTACGAGCAGTACTTC. This gives the protein CASISSFTGIYEQYF.

This sequence joins TRBV14 and TRBJ1-1; a possible D gene is TRBD1 (5 bases). V lost 2 bases and J lost 0, with 10 bases in between. CDR1 is SGHDN, CDR2 FVKESK, per germline. The CDR3 contains 15 residues. The CDR3 loop is CASSQQGALNTEAFF. For the CDR3, the DNA is TGTGCCAGCAGCCAACAAGGGGCCCTGAACACTGAAGCTTTCTTT.

Points on this clone: The junction and the germline gene differ at one end; a read error may be behind it. The same CDR3 is also encoded by other DNA sequences in this sample. The rearrangement links TRBV6-5 to TRBJ2-2, with 10 bases lining up with TRBD2. The V gene's germline CDR1 is MNHEY and CDR2 SVGAGI. This CDR3 is built from 15 residues. CDR3 region: CASSGSGGHTGELFF. CDR3 nucleotides: TGCGCCAGCAGTGGTAGCGGGGGGCACACCGGGGAGCTGTTTTTT.